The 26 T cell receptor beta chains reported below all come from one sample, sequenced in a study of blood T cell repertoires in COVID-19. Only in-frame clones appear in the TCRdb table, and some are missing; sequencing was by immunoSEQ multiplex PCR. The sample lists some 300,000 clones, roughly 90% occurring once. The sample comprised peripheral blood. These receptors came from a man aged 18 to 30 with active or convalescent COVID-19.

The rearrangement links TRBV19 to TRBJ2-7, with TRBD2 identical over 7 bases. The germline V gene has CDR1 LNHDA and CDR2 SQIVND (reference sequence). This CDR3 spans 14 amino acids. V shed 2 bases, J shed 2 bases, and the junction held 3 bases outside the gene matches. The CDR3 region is CASSIYRGAYEQYF. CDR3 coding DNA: TGTGCCAGTAGTATATATCGGGGGGCCTACGAGCAGTACTTC.

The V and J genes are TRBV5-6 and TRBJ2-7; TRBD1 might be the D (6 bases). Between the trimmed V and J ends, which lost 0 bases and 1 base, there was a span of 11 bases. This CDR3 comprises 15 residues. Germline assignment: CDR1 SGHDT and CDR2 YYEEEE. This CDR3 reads CASSLESGVSYEQYF. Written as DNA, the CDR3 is TGTGCCAGCAGCTTGGAGTCAGGGGTATCCTACGAGCAGTACTTC.

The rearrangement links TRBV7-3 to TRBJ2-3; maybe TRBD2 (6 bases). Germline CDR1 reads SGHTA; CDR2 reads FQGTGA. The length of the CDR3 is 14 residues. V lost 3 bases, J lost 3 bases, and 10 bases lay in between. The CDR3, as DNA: TGTGCCAGCAGCTTCACGGGAGTTACAGATACGCAGTATTTT. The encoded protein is CASSFTGVTDTQYF.

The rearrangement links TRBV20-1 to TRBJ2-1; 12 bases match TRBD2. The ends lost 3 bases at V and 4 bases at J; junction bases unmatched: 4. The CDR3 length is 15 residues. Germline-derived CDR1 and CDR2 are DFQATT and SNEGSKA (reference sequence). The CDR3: CSASTGTSGYNEQFF. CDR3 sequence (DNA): TGCAGTGCTAGTACCGGGACTAGCGGGTACAATGAGCAGTTCTTC.

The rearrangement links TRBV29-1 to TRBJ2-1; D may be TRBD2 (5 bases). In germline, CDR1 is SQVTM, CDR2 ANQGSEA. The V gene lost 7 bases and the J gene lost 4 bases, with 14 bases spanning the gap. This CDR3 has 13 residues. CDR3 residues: CSARPGIYNEQFF. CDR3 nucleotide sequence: TGCAGCGCTAGACCGGGAATTTACAATGAGCAGTTCTTC.

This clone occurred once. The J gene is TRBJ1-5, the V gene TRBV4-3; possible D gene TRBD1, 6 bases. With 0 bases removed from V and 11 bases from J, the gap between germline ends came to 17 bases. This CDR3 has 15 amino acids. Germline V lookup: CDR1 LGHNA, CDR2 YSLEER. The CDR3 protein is CASSQDRSYPGAQHF. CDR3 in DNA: TGCGCCAGCAGCCAAGATCGCTCTTATCCAGGGGCCCAGCATTTT.

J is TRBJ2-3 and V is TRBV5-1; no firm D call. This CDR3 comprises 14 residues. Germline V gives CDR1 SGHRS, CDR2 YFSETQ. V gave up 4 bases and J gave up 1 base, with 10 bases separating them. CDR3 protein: CASSPFRGTDTQYF. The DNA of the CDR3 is TGCGCCAGCAGCCCCTTCCGGGGCACAGATACGCAGTATTTT.

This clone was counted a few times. The CDR3 region has the DNA TGCGCCAGCAGCCTCCAAGACCCGTACGGGGGAGATACGCAGTATTTT. Translation gives CASSLQDPYGGDTQYF. The chain links TRBV5-1 to TRBJ2-3; D is possibly TRBD2 (6 bases). V was clipped by 4 bases and J by 5 bases, with 20 bases between them. The CDR3 loop spans 16 amino acids. Germline CDR1 is SGHRS and CDR2 is YFSETQ.

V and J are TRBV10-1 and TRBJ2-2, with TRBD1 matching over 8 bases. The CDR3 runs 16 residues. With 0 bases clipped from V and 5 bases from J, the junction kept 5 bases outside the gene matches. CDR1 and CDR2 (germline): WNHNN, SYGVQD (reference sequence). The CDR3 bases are TGCGCCAGCAGTGAGTCTGCGGACAGGGTTACCGGGGAGCTGTTTTTT. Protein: CASSESADRVTGELFF.

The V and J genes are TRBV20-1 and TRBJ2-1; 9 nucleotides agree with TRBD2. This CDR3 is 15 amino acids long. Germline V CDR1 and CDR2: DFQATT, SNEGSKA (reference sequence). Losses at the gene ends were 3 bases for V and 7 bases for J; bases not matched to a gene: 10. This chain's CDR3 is CSASDGVSGRNEQFF. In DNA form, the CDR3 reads TGCAGTGCTAGTGACGGGGTCAGCGGGAGGAATGAGCAGTTCTTC.

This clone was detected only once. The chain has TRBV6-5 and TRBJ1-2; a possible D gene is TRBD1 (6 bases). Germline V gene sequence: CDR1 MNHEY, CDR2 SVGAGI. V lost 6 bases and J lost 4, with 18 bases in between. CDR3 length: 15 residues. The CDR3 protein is CASRDRGDRGYGYTF. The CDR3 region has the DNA TGTGCCAGCAGGGACAGAGGGGATCGGGGCTATGGCTACACCTTC.

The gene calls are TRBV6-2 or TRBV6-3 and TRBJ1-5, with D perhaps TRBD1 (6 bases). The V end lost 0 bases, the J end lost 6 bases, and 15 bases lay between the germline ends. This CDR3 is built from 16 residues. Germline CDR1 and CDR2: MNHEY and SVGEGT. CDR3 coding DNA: TGTGCCAGCAGTTACTCGAGCAGGGGATCGGGTCAGCCCCAGCATTTT. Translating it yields CASSYSSRGSGQPQHF.

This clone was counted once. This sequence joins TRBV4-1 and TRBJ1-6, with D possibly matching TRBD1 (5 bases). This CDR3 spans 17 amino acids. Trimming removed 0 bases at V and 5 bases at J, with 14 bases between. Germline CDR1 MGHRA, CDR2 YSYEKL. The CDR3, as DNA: TGCGCCAGCAGCCAAGATGATCGTGGGGGGAATAATTCACCCCTCCACTTT. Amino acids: CASSQDDRGGNNSPLHF.

CDR3 nucleotide sequence: TGTGCCACCAGTGATGCACCAGGGTCCTCGAATGAAAAACTGTTTTTT. It translates to CATSDAPGSSNEKLFF. The chain joins TRBV24-1 to TRBJ1-4, with D tentatively TRBD1 (5 bases). The length of the CDR3 is 16 residues. Germline loops: CDR1 KGHDR, CDR2 SFDVKD. Deletions cut 3 bases from V and 5 bases from J, with 15 bases between.

CDR3 coding DNA: TGTGCCATCAGTGAGCGGGGGATCAGTATGGCCATGACATTTTCACCCCTCCACTTT. Its translation: CAISERGISMAMTFSPLHF. The rearrangement uses TRBV10-3 and TRBJ1-6; D is perhaps TRBD1 (5 bases). The length of the CDR3 is 19 residues. The germline V gene encodes CDR1 ENHRY and CDR2 SYGVKD. Trimming stripped 2 bases from V and 9 bases from J, with 26 bases between.

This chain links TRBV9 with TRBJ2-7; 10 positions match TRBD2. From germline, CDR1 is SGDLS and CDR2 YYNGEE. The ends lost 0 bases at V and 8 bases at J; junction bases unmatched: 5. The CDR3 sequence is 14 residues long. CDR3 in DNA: TGTGCCAGCAGCGTAGAATCTAGCGGGAGTAAGCAGTACTTC. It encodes CASSVESSGSKQYF.

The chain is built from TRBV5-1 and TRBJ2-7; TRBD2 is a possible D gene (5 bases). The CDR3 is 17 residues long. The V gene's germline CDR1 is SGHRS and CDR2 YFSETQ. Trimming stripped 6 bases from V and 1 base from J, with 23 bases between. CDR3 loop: CASNSGKSVGLSYEQYF. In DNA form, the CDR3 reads TGCGCCAGCAACTCGGGGAAAAGCGTTGGGCTTTCCTACGAGCAGTACTTC.

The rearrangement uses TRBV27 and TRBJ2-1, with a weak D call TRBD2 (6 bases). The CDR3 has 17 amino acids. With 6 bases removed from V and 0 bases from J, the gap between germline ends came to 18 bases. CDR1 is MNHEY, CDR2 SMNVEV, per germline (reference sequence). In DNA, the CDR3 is TGTGCCAGCAGAATCGGGACTTCCCGTGGCTCCTACAATGAGCAGTTCTTC. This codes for CASRIGTSRGSYNEQFF.

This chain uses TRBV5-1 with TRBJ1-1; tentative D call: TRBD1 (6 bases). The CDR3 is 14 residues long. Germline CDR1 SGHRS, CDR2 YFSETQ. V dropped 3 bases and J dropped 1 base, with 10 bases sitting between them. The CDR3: CASSSQGRNTEAFF. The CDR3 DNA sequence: TGCGCCAGCAGCTCACAGGGAAGGAACACTGAAGCTTTCTTT.

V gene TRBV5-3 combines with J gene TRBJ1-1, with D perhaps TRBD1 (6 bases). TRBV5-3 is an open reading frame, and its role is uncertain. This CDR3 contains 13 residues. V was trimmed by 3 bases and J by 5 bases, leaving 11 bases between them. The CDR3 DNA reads TGTGCCAGAAGCTACAGGGCAGGGACTGAAGCTTTCTTT. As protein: CARSYRAGTEAFF.

The CDR3, as DNA: TGCGCCAGCAGCAATCCGACAGGGGAGGCCAAAAACATTCAGTACTTC. It translates to CASSNPTGEAKNIQYF. V and J are TRBV4-3 and TRBJ2-4; 8 bases line up with TRBD1. Per germline, CDR1 LGHNA and CDR2 YSLEER. J lost 1 base, V lost 5 bases, and 7 bases had no gene match. This CDR3 region has 16 residues.

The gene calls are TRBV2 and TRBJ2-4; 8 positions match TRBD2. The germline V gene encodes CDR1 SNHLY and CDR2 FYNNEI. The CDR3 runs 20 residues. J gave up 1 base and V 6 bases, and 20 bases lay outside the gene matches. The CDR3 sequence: CASSRAGSGVKRGAKNIQYF. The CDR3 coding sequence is TGTGCCAGCAGCCGAGCTGGTAGCGGGGTCAAAAGGGGCGCCAAAAACATTCAGTACTTC. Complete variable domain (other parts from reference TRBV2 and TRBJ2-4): EPEVTQTPSHQVTQMGQEVILRCVPISNHLYFYWYRQILGQKVEFLVSFYNNEISEKSEIFDDQFSVERPDGSNFTLKIRSTKLEDSAMYFCASSRAGSGVKRGAKNIQYFGAGTRLSVL.

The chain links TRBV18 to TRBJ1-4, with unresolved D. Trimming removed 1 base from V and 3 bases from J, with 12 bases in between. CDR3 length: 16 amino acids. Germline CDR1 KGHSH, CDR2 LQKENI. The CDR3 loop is CASSPQSSMANEKLFF. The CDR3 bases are TGTGCCAGCTCACCACAATCGAGTATGGCTAATGAAAAACTGTTTTTT. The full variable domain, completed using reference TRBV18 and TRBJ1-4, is NAGVMQNPRHLVRRRGQEARLRCSPMKGHSHVYWYRQLPEEGLKFMVYLQKENIIDESGMPKERFSAEFPKEGPSILRIQQVVRGDSAAYFCASSPQSSMANEKLFFGSGTQLSVL.

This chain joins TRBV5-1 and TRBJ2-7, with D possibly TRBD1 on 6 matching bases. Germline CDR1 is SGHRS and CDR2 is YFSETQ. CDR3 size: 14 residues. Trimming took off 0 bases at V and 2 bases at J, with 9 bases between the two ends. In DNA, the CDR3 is TGCGCCAGCAGCTTGGGCAGGGGCCCCTACGAGCAGTACTTC. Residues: CASSLGRGPYEQYF.

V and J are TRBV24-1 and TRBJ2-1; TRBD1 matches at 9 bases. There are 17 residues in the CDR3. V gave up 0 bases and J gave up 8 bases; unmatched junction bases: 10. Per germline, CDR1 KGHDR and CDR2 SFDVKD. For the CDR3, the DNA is TGTGCCACCAGTGATTTGGTCCTCGGGACAGGGTCCGATGAGCAGTTCTTC. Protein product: CATSDLVLGTGSDEQFF.

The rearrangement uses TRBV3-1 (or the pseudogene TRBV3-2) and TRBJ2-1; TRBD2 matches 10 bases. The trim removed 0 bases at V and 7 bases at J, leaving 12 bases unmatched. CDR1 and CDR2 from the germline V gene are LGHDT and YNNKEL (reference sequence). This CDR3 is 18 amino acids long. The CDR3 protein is CASSQEVLAGAATNEQFF. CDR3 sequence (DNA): TGTGCCAGCAGCCAAGAGGTGCTAGCGGGAGCTGCTACAAATGAGCAGTTCTTC.